This T cell receptor (beta chain) was sequenced for a study of T cells in Graves' hyperthyroidism and ophthalmopathy. Notes on the study in general: A median roughly six months before onset, the model predicted ophthalmopathy.

This CDR3 spans 14 amino acids. CDR1 is DFQATT and CDR2 is SNEGSKA in the germline V gene (reference sequence). Template material for amplifying TCR beta CDR3 regions consisted of RNA transcripts. Carried out on the TCR CDR3, a first-round RT-PCR used the HTBI primer set. One entry per CDR3 protein, called by TCRdb with MiXCR from the multiplex PCR reads. The repertoire holds more than 300,000 distinct CDR3 sequences, 11% to 15% seen once, with roughly 25% in the top ten. A word on this clonotype: Its antigen remains unidentified. It may be a read error: a sequence one base away is much more abundant.

The source is a woman between 25 and 40 years old with Graves' hyperthyroidism. Material for sequencing was blood. The chain uses TRBV20-1 and TRBJ2-7; possibly TRBD1 for D (7 bases). The CDR3 loop is CSTSEGAIPYEQYF. The DNA of the CDR3 is TGCAGCACGTCGGAGGGGGCAATCCCCTACGAGCAGTACTTC.